This T cell receptor beta chain was captured by sequencing in a study of cytomegalovirus exposure and HLA in healthy donors. Study background: About 80 million unique TCR sequences came from HLA-typed donors in an early release.

The V end was cut by 3 bases, the J end by 8 bases, with 11 bases between. Germline CDR1 and CDR2: KGHSH and LQKENI. This CDR3 comprises 13 residues. The PCR used 60 Vbeta and 13 Jbeta primers. Libraries were prepared by immunoSEQ multiplex PCR; TCRdb keeps only in-frame clonotypes and omits some of them. The sample lists under 200,000 clones, less than 80% occurring once. Study-wide results and limits: In vitro testing confirmed three CMV-associated chains as specific for CMV antigens. The later analysis indicated that the majority of CMV-associated TCR beta chains appeared HLA-restricted. The records held CMV serostatus as the only immune exposure information.

As regards this clone: The antigen is not known.

The V and J genes are TRBV18 and TRBJ2-1; maybe TRBD2 (5 bases). This receptor was taken from a female donor in good health and CMV-seronegative. Sequenced material: PBMCs. CDR3 in DNA: TGTGCCAGCTCACCGCGAGAGGGCTATGAGCAGTTCTTC. This translates into CASSPREGYEQFF.